Listed below are T cell receptor beta chains from one sample, sequenced in a study of a mutant IDH1 vaccine in newly diagnosed glioma. The data were produced by immunoSEQ multiplex PCR, yet TCRdb's version contains in-frame clones alone and is incomplete. There are 60,000 to 75,000 clones in the sample; 60% to 85% occur only once, and around 8.4% lies in the top ten. The sample consisted of PBMCs, taken from a glioma patient treated with radiotherapy, temozolomide or both. These receptor sequences come from a man over 45 with glioma. Each CDR3 is given with its conserved first and last residue. D genes are given only for firm matches. Rows give clone size only sometimes, using once, few, many, or a class for an expanded clone.

>-|TRBV9|-|TRBJ2-5
CASSVVHSQETQYF
TGTGCCAGCAGCGTAGTTCACAGCCAAGAGACCCAGTACTTC
>TRBD1|TRBV11-2|-|TRBJ1-1
CASSFGQGPNTEAFF
TGTGCCAGCAGCTTCGGACAGGGACCGAACACTGAAGCTTTCTTT
>TRBD2|TRBV25-1|-|TRBJ2-1
CASSKLAGAHNEQFF
TGTGCCAGCAGTAAACTAGCGGGGGCCCACAATGAGCAGTTCTTC
>-|TRBV6-4|-|TRBJ1-1
CASSETDTEAFF
TGTGCCAGCAGTGAGACGGACACTGAAGCTTTCTTT
>TRBD1|TRBV2|once|TRBJ1-5
CASSPQSAGTGFQPQHF
TGTGCCAGCAGTCCCCAAAGCGCGGGGACAGGGTTTCAGCCCCAGCATTTT
>-|TRBV11-2|-|TRBJ2-7
CASSFTDQVSYEQYF
TGTGCCAGCAGCTTCACAGATCAAGTCTCCTACGAGCAGTACTTC
>TRBD2|TRBV7-2|few|TRBJ2-7
CASGTSGKAEQYF
TGTGCCAGCGGGACTAGCGGGAAGGCCGAGCAGTACTTC
>TRBD1|TRBV7-2|-|TRBJ1-5
CASSLAGRGNNQPQHF
TGTGCCAGCAGCTTAGCGGGCAGGGGGAACAATCAGCCCCAGCATTTT
>-|TRBV7-2|-|TRBJ1-5
CASSFIGRNQPQHF
TGTGCCAGCAGCTTCATAGGGCGCAATCAGCCCCAGCATTTT
>-|TRBV11-2|-|TRBJ1-2
CASSFTPNYGYTF
TGTGCCAGCAGCTTTACCCCTAACTATGGCTACACCTTC
>-|TRBV7-9|-|TRBJ2-5
CASSLGQVETQYF
TGTGCCAGCAGCTTAGGGCAGGTAGAGACCCAGTACTTC
>-|TRBV5-1|-|TRBJ2-7
CASSRSPSSYEQYF
TGCGCCAGCAGCCGGAGTCCCAGCTCCTACGAGCAGTACTTC
>-|TRBV5-1|-|TRBJ1-3
CASSSSEATSGNTIYF
TGCGCCAGCAGCTCCAGCGAAGCCACCTCTGGAAACACCATATATTTT
>-|TRBV19|-|TRBJ1-5
CASSIDMEGRPQHF
TGTGCCAGTAGTATAGATATGGAGGGGAGGCCCCAGCATTTT
>-|TRBV5-1|-|TRBJ2-5
CASREAETQYF
TGCGCCAGCAGGGAAGCAGAGACCCAGTACTTC
>TRBD2|TRBV9|-|TRBJ2-5
CASSEGLAGTPYQETQYF
TGTGCCAGCAGCGAGGGACTAGCGGGGACCCCGTACCAAGAGACCCAGTACTTC
>-|TRBV7-7|-|TRBJ2-5
CASSHGHPPQETQYF
TGTGCTAGCAGCCATGGACACCCCCCACAAGAGACCCAGTACTTC
>-|TRBV28|-|TRBJ2-7
CASSRPGLSSYEQYF
TGTGCCAGCAGTCGACCCGGACTGTCATCCTACGAGCAGTACTTC
>-|TRBV4-3|-|TRBJ2-5
CASSQEWAGRETQYF
TGCGCCAGCAGCCAAGAGTGGGCAGGGCGAGAGACCCAGTACTTC
>-|TRBV4-1|-|TRBJ1-1
CASSPRFTGLGTEAFF
TGCGCCAGCAGCCCCAGGTTTACAGGGCTAGGAACTGAAGCTTTCTTT
>-|TRBV7-2|-|TRBJ1-5
CASRRDTSNQPQHF
TGTGCCAGCAGACGGGACACTAGCAATCAGCCCCAGCATTTT
>-|TRBV19|-|TRBJ2-1
CASSQIGLLNEQFF
TGTGCCAGTTCCCAGATCGGACTACTCAATGAGCAGTTCTTC
>-|TRBV5-1|once|TRBJ2-5
CASTLEGAKTQYF
TGCGCCAGCACCTTGGAAGGGGCGAAGACCCAGTACTTC
>-|TRBV5-1|-|TRBJ2-7
CASTIDRFYEQYF
TGCGCCAGCACCATTGACAGATTCTACGAGCAGTACTTC
>-|TRBV5-1|-|TRBJ1-3
CASSFQGGTGNTIYF
TGCGCCAGCAGCTTCCAGGGAGGAACTGGAAACACCATATATTTT
>-|TRBV5-4|-|TRBJ1-3
CASSLTGTDSGNTIYF
TGTGCCAGCAGCCTTACCGGGACCGACTCTGGAAACACCATATATTTT
>-|TRBV7-8|-|TRBJ2-1
CASSLAPAYNEQFF
TGTGCCAGCAGCTTAGCGCCGGCCTACAATGAGCAGTTCTTC